The 23 T cell receptor beta chains in this list originate from one sample, sequenced in a study of CD8+ T cells in alopecia areata. Treatment in this sample: oral pan-JAK inhibitor, 5-10 mg twice daily. Isolated RNA was reverse transcribed into cDNA used as the sequencing template. Measured with immunoSEQ multiplex PCR; TCRdb has only the in-frame clones, and not every one. This table has roughly 190,000 clones, roughly three fifths appearing once. The sample was CD4+ T cells sorted from blood, taken between weeks 47 and 50, from a patient treated with tofacitinib. The source of these receptors is a human donor with alopecia areata.

V usage is TRBV4-3 and J usage is TRBJ1-2, with D unresolved. This CDR3 is 14 amino acids long. The V gene lost 0 bases and the J gene lost 1 base, with 6 bases spanning the gap. CDR1 and CDR2 from the germline V gene are LGHNA and YSLEER. The CDR3 coding sequence is TGCGCCAGCAGCCAAGATCGCTTTAACTATGGCTACACCTTC. This translates into CASSQDRFNYGYTF.

This chain uses TRBV30 with TRBJ2-1; a possible D gene is TRBD2 (5 bases). Trimming cost V 2 bases and J 10 bases, with 9 bases left between them. Per germline, CDR1 GTSNPN and CDR2 SVGIG (reference sequence). This CDR3 has 11 amino acids. The CDR3 region has the DNA TGTGCCTGGAGTTCTAAGCGGGAGCAGTTCTTC. This gives the protein CAWSSKREQFF.

This clone was detected only once. The CDR3 DNA reads TGTGCCAGCAGCTTGGACGGGACAGGGGTACAAGAGACCCAGTACTTC. Its protein product is CASSLDGTGVQETQYF. This chain joins TRBV5-5 and TRBJ2-5, with 10 bases lining up with TRBD1. This CDR3 is built from 16 residues. The V and J ends lost 0 bases and 2 bases, in that order; junction bases with no gene match: 4. Germline V CDR1 and CDR2: SGHKS, YYEKEE (reference sequence). The variable domain in full, completed from reference TRBV5-5 and TRBJ2-5, reads DAGVTQSPTHLIKTRGQQVTLRCSPISGHKSVSWYQQVLGQGPQFIFQYYEKEERGRGNFPDRFSARQFPNYSSELNVNALLLGDSALYLCASSLDGTGVQETQYFGPGTRLLVL.

The chain joins TRBV30 to TRBJ2-2, with 7 nucleotides matching TRBD1. Trimming removed 5 bases from V and 6 bases from J; junction bases left unmatched: 6. The CDR3 has 13 residues. Germline values: CDR1 GTSNPN, CDR2 SVGIG (reference sequence). The DNA of the CDR3 is TGTGCCTGGGACAGGGTTAACGCCGGGGAGCTGTTTTTT. Amino acid sequence: CAWDRVNAGELFF.

This clone was seen a few times. The chain has TRBV29-1 and TRBJ2-1, with TRBD1 matching 9 bases. The junction had 11 bases not matched to a gene; V was cut back by 3 bases and J by 8 bases. CDR1 SQVTM and CDR2 ANQGSEA come from the germline V gene. CDR3 length: 15 residues. Here the CDR3 reads CSVDGWGQGYHEQFF. The CDR3 DNA reads TGCAGCGTTGATGGTTGGGGACAGGGATATCATGAGCAGTTCTTC.

The chain couples TRBV7-2 to TRBJ1-5; tentatively, D is TRBD1 (5 bases). The germline V gene has CDR1 SGHTA and CDR2 FQGNSA. Trimming cost V 5 bases and J 4 bases, with 15 bases left between them. The CDR3 consists of 15 residues. Here the CDR3 DNA reads TGTGCCAGCAGCACTGGGGCCCGGGGGAATCAGCCCCAGCATTTT. Its translation: CASSTGARGNQPQHF.

This clone has a handful of counts. The chain links TRBV29-1 to TRBJ2-2, with 10 bases identical to TRBD1. V lost 2 bases and J lost 5; bases outside the gene matches: 11. CDR3 length equals 17 residues. Looked up from germline, CDR1 is SQVTM and CDR2 is ANQGSEA. The CDR3 region has the DNA TGCAGCGTTGAAAAGTTGGTCGGGACAGGGGATACCGGGGAGCTGTTTTTT. It translates to CSVEKLVGTGDTGELFF.

This clone was recorded a few times. The chain links TRBV18 to TRBJ2-2; D gene uncertain. V gave up 1 base and J gave up 2 bases, with 5 bases separating them. The CDR3 is 14 residues long. Germline V gene sequence: CDR1 KGHSH, CDR2 LQKENI. CDR3 sequence (DNA): TGTGCCAGCTCACCACGAAGAAACACCGGGGAGCTGTTTTTT. Translating it yields CASSPRRNTGELFF. The full variable domain, in which reference TRBV18 and TRBJ2-2 provide the parts outside the CDR3, is NAGVMQNPRHLVRRRGQEARLRCSPMKGHSHVYWYRQLPEEGLKFMVYLQKENIIDESGMPKERFSAEFPKEGPSILRIQQVVRGDSAAYFCASSPRRNTGELFFGEGSRLTVL.

This clone was counted a single time. This chain links TRBV30 with TRBJ1-2, with 12 bases aligning to TRBD1. This CDR3 has 14 residues. V lost 4 bases to trimming and J lost 7 bases; unmatched junction nucleotides: 7. Germline CDR1 reads GTSNPN; CDR2 reads SVGIG (reference sequence). The CDR3 reads CAWNPGTGGSGYTF. Written as DNA, the CDR3 is TGTGCCTGGAACCCCGGGACAGGGGGCAGTGGCTACACCTTC.

This clone was observed a handful of times. The chain links TRBV7-8 to TRBJ1-5; tentative D call: TRBD1 (5 bases). CDR1 and CDR2 (germline): SGHVS, FQNEAQ. Trimming removed 4 bases at V and 6 bases at J, with 31 bases between. The CDR3 is made up of 20 amino acids. This CDR3 is CASSSLAVTDFSFGGQPQHF. CDR3 in DNA: TGTGCCAGCAGCTCCCTTGCAGTGACAGACTTCTCTTTTGGGGGTCAGCCCCAGCATTTT.

As concerns this clone: Other DNA sequences of this sample code for an identical CDR3. The gene calls are TRBV30 and TRBJ2-5; tentatively, D is TRBD1 or TRBD2 (6 bases each). With 0 bases removed from V and 0 bases from J, the gap between germline ends came to 8 bases. Germline-derived CDR1 and CDR2 are GTSNPN and SVGIG (reference sequence). The CDR3 is made up of 14 amino acids. The CDR3 sequence: CAWSVGGNQETQYF. The CDR3 nucleotides read TGTGCCTGGAGTGTAGGGGGGAACCAAGAGACCCAGTACTTC.

The J gene is TRBJ2-5, the V gene TRBV29-1; D is perhaps TRBD1 or TRBD2 (5 bases each). Trimming removed 5 bases at V and 6 bases at J, with 16 bases between. Germline V gene lookup returns CDR1 SQVTM and CDR2 ANQGSEA. The CDR3 contains 13 residues. The CDR3 bases are TGCAGCGTTTCGGGACCGACGACAAAGACCCAGTACTTC. Protein: CSVSGPTTKTQYF.

As to this clone: This same CDR3 is encoded by further DNA sequences in the sample. CDR3 loop: CASSPRTANTGELFF. DNA for the CDR3: TGTGCCAGCTCACCACGGACGGCGAACACCGGGGAGCTGTTTTTT. The chain combines TRBV18 with TRBJ2-2, with no clear D. V shed 1 base and J shed 0 bases, with 6 bases lying between them. Germline lookup yields CDR1 KGHSH and CDR2 LQKENI. The CDR3 runs 15 residues.

CDR3 in amino acids: CSVEVGPGASDGYTF. DNA for the CDR3: TGCAGCGTTGAAGTAGGTCCGGGGGCAAGTGATGGCTACACCTTC. The rearrangement joins TRBV29-1 to TRBJ1-2, with D possibly TRBD1 on 6 matching bases. CDR3 size: 15 residues. Trimming removed 1 base from V and 6 bases from J, with 18 bases in between. Germline V gives CDR1 SQVTM, CDR2 ANQGSEA.

The V call is TRBV29-1, the J call TRBJ1-2; the D is unclear. Germline V CDR1 and CDR2: SQVTM, ANQGSEA. This CDR3 comprises 9 residues. Trimming took 4 bases from V and 8 from J, leaving 5 bases between them. The CDR3 sequence: CSVGEGYTF. The CDR3 DNA is TGCAGCGTTGGGGAGGGCTACACCTTC.

This chain links TRBV29-1 with TRBJ1-1, with D unclear. The CDR3 runs 11 residues. Germline V gene lookup returns CDR1 SQVTM and CDR2 ANQGSEA. V lost 6 bases and J lost 4, with 9 bases in between. The CDR3 region has the DNA TGCAGCGTCATGACGTCCACTGAAGCTTTCTTT. Encoded protein: CSVMTSTEAFF.

The chain employs TRBV9 and TRBJ1-5; D not resolved. V lost 4 bases and J 5 bases, leaving 16 bases between the germline ends. Per the germline V gene, CDR1 is SGDLS and CDR2 is YYNGEE. This CDR3 region has 15 residues. For the CDR3, the DNA is TGTGCCAGCAGCCCAGGAGCCCTTGGGGATCAGCCCCAGCATTTT. Protein: CASSPGALGDQPQHF. The whole variable domain, remainder taken from reference TRBV9 and TRBJ1-5, is DSGVTQTPKHLITATGQRVTLRCSPRSGDLSVYWYQQSLDQGLQFLIQYYNGEERAKGNILERFSAQQFPDLHSELNLSSLELGDSALYFCASSPGALGDQPQHFGDGTRLSIL.

The chain is built from TRBV6-5 and TRBJ1-2, with D tentatively TRBD1 (5 bases). V was trimmed by 2 bases and J by 3 bases, leaving 10 bases between them. The CDR3 length is 14 residues. Germline V CDR1 and CDR2: MNHEY, SVGAGI. The CDR3 DNA follows: TGTGCCAGCAGTTACGGGGGGAAGGACTATGGCTACACCTTC. Amino acid sequence: CASSYGGKDYGYTF.

The chain links TRBV19 to TRBJ2-3, with 11 positions matching TRBD1. Germline lookup yields CDR1 LNHDA and CDR2 SQIVND (reference sequence). The CDR3 is made up of 14 amino acids. The trim removed 10 bases at V and 6 bases at J, leaving 9 bases unmatched. CDR3 sequence (DNA): TGTGCCACAACACGTGGACAGGGGGCGGATACGCAGTATTTT. Translating it yields CATTRGQGADTQYF.

The chain is built from TRBV25-1 and TRBJ2-7; D might be TRBD2 (5 bases). The CDR3 runs 15 residues. Trimming removed 4 bases at V and 3 bases at J, with 16 bases between. Germline CDR1 reads MGHDK; CDR2 reads SYGVNS. CDR3 DNA: TGTGCCAGCAGTGTTTTGGCCGCGGAGGTCTACGAGCAGTACTTC. Its protein product is CASSVLAAEVYEQYF.

The rearrangement links TRBV30 to TRBJ1-2, with no clear D. Germline CDR1 is GTSNPN and CDR2 is SVGIG (reference sequence). This CDR3 is 13 amino acids long. The V gene lost 0 bases and the J gene lost 2 bases, with 7 bases spanning the gap. In nucleotides, the CDR3 is TGTGCCTGGAGTGTTGCGCAGAACTATGGCTACACCTTC. As protein: CAWSVAQNYGYTF.

This chain links TRBV19 with TRBJ1-2; tentative D call: TRBD1 (5 bases). Germline V gene data show CDR1 as LNHDA and CDR2 as SQIVND (reference sequence). The CDR3 consists of 13 residues. Trimming removed 9 bases from V and 7 bases from J, with 18 bases in between. CDR3 protein: CASMEGGAGGYTF. The CDR3 DNA is TGTGCCAGCATGGAAGGAGGGGCCGGTGGCTACACCTTC.

The V gene is TRBV5-6, the J gene TRBJ2-3; unclear D gene. The CDR3 spans 13 residues. Trimming left V 0 bases short and J 8 bases short, with 10 bases between. Per the germline V gene, CDR1 is SGHDT and CDR2 is YYEEEE. The CDR3 region has the DNA TGTGCCAGCAGCTTGGGACCCCCAGGTACGCAGTATTTT. It yields the protein CASSLGPPGTQYF.